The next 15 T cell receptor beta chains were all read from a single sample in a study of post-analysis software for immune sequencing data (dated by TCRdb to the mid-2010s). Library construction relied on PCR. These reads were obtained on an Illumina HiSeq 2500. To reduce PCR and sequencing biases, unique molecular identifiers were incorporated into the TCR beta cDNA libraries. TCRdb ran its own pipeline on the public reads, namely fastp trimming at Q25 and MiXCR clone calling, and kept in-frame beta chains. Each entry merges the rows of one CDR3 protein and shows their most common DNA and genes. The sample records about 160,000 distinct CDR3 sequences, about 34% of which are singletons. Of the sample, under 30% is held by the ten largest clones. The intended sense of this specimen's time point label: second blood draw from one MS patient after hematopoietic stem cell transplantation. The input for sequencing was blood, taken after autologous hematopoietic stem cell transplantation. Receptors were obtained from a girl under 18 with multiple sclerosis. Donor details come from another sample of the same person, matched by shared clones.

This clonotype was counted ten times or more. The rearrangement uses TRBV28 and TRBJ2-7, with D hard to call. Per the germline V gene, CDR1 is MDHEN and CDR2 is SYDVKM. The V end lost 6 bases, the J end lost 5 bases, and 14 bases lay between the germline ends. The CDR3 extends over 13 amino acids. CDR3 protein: CASSPISTHEQYF. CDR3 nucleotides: TGTGCCAGCAGCCCCATATCAACCCACGAGCAGTACTTC.

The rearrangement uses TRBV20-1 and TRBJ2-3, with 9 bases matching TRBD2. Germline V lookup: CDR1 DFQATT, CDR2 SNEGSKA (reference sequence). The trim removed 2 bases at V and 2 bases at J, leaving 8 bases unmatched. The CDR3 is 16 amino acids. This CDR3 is CSARWDGLALTDTQYF. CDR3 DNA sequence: TGCAGTGCTAGATGGGACGGACTAGCGCTCACAGATACGCAGTATTTT.

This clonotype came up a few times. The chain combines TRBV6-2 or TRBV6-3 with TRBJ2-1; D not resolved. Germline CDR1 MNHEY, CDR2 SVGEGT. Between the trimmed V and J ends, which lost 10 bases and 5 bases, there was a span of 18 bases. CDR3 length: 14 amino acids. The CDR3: CATRVALAHNEQFF. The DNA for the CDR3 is TGTGCCACCCGTGTGGCCCTCGCCCACAATGAGCAGTTCTTC.

CDR3 DNA: TGTGCCACCAGTGAGGGGGGACTAGCGGGATTCTATGAGCAGTTCTTC. Its translation: CATSEGGLAGFYEQFF. This chain joins TRBV24-1 and TRBJ2-1; 13 bases fit TRBD2. V dropped 4 bases and J dropped 8; count of bases not matched to a gene: 7. Germline CDR1 is KGHDR and CDR2 is SFDVKD. The CDR3 runs 16 residues.

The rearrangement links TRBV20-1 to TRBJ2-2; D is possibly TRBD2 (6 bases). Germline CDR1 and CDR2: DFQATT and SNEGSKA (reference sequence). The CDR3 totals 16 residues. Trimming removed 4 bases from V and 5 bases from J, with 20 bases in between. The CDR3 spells CSANRPLAGRTGELFF. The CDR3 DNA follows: TGCAGTGCTAATAGACCGTTAGCAGGGAGGACCGGGGAGCTGTTTTTT.

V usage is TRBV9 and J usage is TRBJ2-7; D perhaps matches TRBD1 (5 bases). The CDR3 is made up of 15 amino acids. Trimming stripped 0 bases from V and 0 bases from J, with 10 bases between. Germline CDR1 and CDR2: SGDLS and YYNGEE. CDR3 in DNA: TGTGCCAGCAGCGTAGGTGACAGACCCTCCTACGAGCAGTACTTC. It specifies CASSVGDRPSYEQYF.

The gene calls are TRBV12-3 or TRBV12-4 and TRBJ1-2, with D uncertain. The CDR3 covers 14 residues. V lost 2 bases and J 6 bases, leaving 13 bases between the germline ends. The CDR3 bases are TGTGCCAGCAGTTTAACCACAGAATTTAATGGCTACACCTTC. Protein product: CASSLTTEFNGYTF.

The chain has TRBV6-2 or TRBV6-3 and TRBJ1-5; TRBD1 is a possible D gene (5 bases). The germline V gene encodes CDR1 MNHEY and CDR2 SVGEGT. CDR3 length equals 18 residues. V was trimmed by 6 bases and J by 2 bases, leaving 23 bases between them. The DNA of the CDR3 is TGTGCCAGCAGCAACCGGGACGCCTCGATCGGGGGCAATCAGCCCCAGCATTTT. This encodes CASSNRDASIGGNQPQHF.

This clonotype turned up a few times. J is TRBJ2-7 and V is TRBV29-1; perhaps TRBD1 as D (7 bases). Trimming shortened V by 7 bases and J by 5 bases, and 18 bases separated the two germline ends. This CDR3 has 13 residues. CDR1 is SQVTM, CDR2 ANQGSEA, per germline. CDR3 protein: CSGGGQGVDEQYF. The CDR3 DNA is TGCAGCGGCGGAGGGCAGGGGGTCGACGAGCAGTACTTC.

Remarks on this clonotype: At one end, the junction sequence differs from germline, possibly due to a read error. CDR3 sequence (DNA): TGTGCCACCGCCGGGACTAGCGAAAACAATGAGCTGTTCTTC. Encoded protein: CATAGTSENNELFF. This chain joins TRBV24-1 and TRBJ2-1, with 10 bases matching TRBD2. The length of the CDR3 is 14 residues. Germline CDR1 and CDR2: KGHDR and SFDVKD.

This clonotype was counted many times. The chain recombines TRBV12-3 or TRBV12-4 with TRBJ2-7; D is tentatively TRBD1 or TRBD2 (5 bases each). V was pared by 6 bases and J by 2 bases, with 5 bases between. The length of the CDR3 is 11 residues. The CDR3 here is CASRGAYEQYF. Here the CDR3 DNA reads TGTGCCAGCAGGGGGGCCTACGAGCAGTACTTC.

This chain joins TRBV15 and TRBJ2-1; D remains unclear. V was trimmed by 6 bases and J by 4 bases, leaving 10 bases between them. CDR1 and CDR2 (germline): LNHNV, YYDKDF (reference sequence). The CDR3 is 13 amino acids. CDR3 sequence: CATRTPMYNEQFF. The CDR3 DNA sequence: TGTGCCACCAGGACTCCGATGTACAATGAGCAGTTCTTC.

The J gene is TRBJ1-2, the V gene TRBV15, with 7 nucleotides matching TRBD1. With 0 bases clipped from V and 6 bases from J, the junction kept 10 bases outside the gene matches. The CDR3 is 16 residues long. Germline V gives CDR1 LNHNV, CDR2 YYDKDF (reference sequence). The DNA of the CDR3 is TGTGCCACCAGCAGAGAGACAGGGAGTGGGAAGGATGGCTACACCTTC. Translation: CATSRETGSGKDGYTF.

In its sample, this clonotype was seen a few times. The CDR3 DNA follows: TGTGCCAGCAGCCAAGTATTGGCAGGGATGGGCCAAGAGACCCAGTACTTC. Translating it yields CASSQVLAGMGQETQYF. The chain recombines TRBV4-2 with TRBJ2-5; possibly TRBD1 for D (5 bases). The CDR3 has 17 amino acids. The V gene lost 1 base and the J gene lost 1 base, with 16 bases spanning the gap. CDR1 is LGHNA, CDR2 YNFKEQ, per germline.

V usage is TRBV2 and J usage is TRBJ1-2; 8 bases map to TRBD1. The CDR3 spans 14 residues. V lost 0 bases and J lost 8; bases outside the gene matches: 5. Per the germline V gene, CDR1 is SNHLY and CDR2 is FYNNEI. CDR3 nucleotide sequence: TGTGCCAGCAGTGAAGCCCACACAGGGGGAGGCTACACCTTC. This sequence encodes CASSEAHTGGGYTF.